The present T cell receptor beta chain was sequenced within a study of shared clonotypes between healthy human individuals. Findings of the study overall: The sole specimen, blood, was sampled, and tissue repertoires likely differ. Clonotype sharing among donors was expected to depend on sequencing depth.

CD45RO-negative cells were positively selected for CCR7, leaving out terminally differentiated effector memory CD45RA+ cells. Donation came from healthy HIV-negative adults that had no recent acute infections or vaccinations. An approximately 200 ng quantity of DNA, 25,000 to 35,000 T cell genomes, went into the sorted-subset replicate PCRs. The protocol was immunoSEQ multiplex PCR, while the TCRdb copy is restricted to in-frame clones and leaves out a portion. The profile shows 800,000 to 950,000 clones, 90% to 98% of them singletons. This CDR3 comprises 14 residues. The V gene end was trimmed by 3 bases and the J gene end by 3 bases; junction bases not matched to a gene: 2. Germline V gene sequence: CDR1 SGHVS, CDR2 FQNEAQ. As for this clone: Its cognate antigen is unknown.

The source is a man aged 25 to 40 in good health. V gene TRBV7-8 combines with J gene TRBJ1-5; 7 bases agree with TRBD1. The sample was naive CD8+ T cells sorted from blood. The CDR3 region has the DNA TGTGCCAGCAGCTTGGGACAGAACAATCAGCCCCAGCATTTT. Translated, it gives CASSLGQNNQPQHF.